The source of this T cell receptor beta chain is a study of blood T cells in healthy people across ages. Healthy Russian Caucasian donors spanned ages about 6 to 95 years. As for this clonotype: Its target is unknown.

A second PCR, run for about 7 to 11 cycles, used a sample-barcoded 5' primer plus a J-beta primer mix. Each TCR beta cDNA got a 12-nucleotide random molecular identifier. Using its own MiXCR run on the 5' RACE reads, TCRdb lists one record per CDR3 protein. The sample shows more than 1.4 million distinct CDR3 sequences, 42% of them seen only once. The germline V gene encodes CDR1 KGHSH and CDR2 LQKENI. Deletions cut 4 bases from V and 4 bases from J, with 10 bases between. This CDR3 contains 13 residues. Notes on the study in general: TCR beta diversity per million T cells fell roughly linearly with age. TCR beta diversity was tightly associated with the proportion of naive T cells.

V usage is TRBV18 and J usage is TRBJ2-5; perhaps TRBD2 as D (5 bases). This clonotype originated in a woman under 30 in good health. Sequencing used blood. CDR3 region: CASSLTTGETQYF. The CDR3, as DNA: TGTGCCAGCTCACTGACTACCGGAGAGACCCAGTACTTC.